This T cell receptor (beta chain) emerged from a study of T-cell memory formation after mild COVID-19 (dated by TCRdb to the early 2020s). General notes on the study: Most TCR sequence clusters were specific to one of the two donors. In two donors, T-cell clones that expanded and contracted after mild COVID-19 were followed by sequencing TCRalpha and TCRbeta repertoires longitudinally. Two young, previously healthy adult volunteers, one female and one male, were included in the cohort.

About this clonotype itself: Its binding antigen is unknown. No base quality values were provided; no much bigger clone lies one nucleotide off.

TCRdb lists the instrument as Illumina NovaSeq 6000. cDNA libraries for TCRalpha and TCRbeta were prepared by 5'RACE using constant-segment primers, with sample barcodes and unique molecular identifiers added. RNA was extracted from every sample with Trizol reagent. The libraries were amplified in two PCR steps, and the second step added a second sample barcode and Illumina TruSeq adapters. Libraries were sequenced on an Illumina NovaSeq with 2 x 150 bp paired-end reads. Per the authors' processing: Demultiplexing of reads and collapsing into UMI-guided consensus sequences were performed with migec v1.2.7. Using mixcr v2.1.11, UMI consensuses were aligned to TRA and TRB V and J templates and then assembled into clonotypes. A clonotype was counted as expanded or contracted only if both edgeR and NoisET called the change significant, with noise models trained on biological replicates. edgeR calls used a false discovery rate-adjusted p below 0.01 and a log2 fold-change threshold of 1. As an exploratory analysis of dynamics, PCA with hierarchical clustering was applied to max-normalized trajectories of the 1000 most abundant clonotypes. Separately sequenced CD4+ and CD8+ repertoires were used to assign a CD4 or CD8 phenotype to each responding clone. TCRdb ran its own pipeline on the public reads, namely fastp trimming at Q25 and MiXCR clone calling, and kept in-frame beta chains. Every CDR3 protein is listed once, alongside the most common genes and DNA of its rows. TCRdb's processing, not the study's, gives the V and J calls here. This sample gives more than 70,000 distinct CDR3 sequences in total; around 13% of them show up just once. 25% to 35% of the sample goes to the ten largest clones.

From a lookup of the germline V gene, CDR1 and CDR2 are SGHTA and FQGNSA. The CDR3 starts with the cysteine, ends with the phenylalanine, and has 10 residues. CDR3 DNA is the only sequence kept; it has 30 bases, read in frame from the first base. V loses 8 bases of germline sequence and J loses 6 bases, and the interval between the two ends is 5 bases. What the work shows at the level of the full study, not this receptor alone: The study included only a couple of mild cases, and larger cohorts that include severe cases with pre-infection samples were judged to be necessary. Some responding clones were detected in pre-infection memory, suggesting pre-existing cross-reactive memory T cells joined the SARS-CoV-2 response. Whether the second-wave clones peaking on day 37 were SARS-CoV-2 specific was not confirmed. Contracting CD4+ clones turned up mainly in the CM and EM memory subsets, whereas EMRA was where CD8+ clones were enriched. Clones that contracted from day 15 to 85 showed balanced CD4/CD8 phenotypes, whereas a second wave of clones that expanded from day 15 to 37 leaned towards CD4+.

PBMCs were isolated by Ficoll-Paque density gradient centrifugation. Recombination linked TRBV7-2 to TRBJ2-1; the D gene could be either TRBD1 or TRBD2, each agreeing at 5 bases. The source is an adult woman who had mild COVID-19 (a few samples of this study predate the infection). The sample titles of this study are shuffled in the database, so cell type and time point are left out; the donor was told from shared clones. Sequencing was done on a sample of PBMCs or a T cell subset sorted from them (not recorded which). The CDR3 corresponds to CASGGNEQFF. The DNA is TGTGCCAGCGGGGGCAATGAGCAGTTCTTC.